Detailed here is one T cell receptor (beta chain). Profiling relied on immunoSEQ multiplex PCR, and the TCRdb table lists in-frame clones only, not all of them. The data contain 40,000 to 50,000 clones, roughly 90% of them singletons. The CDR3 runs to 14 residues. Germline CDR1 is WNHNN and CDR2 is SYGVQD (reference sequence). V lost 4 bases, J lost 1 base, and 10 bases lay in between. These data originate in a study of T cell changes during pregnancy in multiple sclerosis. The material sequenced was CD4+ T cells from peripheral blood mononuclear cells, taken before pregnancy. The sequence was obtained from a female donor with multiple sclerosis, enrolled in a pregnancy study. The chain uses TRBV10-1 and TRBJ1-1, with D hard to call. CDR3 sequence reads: CASSAGLKNTEAFF. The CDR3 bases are TGCGCCAGCAGTGCCGGACTTAAGAACACTGAAGCTTTCTTT.